Each of the 12 T cell receptor beta chains below was sequenced from the same sample in a study of OX40 agonist ivuxolimab in advanced cancers. TCRdb's copy holds only in-frame clones and misses some; the assay was immunoSEQ multiplex PCR. This table has around 68,000 clones, approximately 90% appearing once. Sequencing was performed on CD4+ or CD8+ T cells sorted from blood, taken in a trial of the OX40 agonist ivuxolimab. Receptor source: an adult with an advanced solid tumor such as melanoma, head and neck, liver or kidney cancer.

This sequence joins TRBV18 and TRBJ2-7, with 7 bases lining up with TRBD1. The CDR3 consists of 13 residues. The germline CDR1 and CDR2 sequences are KGHSH and LQKENI. The V and J ends lost 3 bases and 3 bases, in that order; junction bases with no gene match: 2. This CDR3 reads CASSPTGSYEQYF. As DNA, the CDR3 is TGTGCCAGCTCACCGACAGGGAGCTACGAGCAGTACTTC.

This clone was seen a few times. The gene calls are TRBV28 and TRBJ2-7; D is tentatively TRBD1 or TRBD2 (6 bases each). The ends were cut back, 6 bases at V and 4 bases at J, with 13 bases in the middle. Germline CDR1 and CDR2: MDHEN and SYDVKM. The CDR3 loop spans 13 amino acids. The CDR3 region has the DNA TGTGCCAGCAGCCCCGGGGGCCCTTACGAGCAGTACTTC. Translating gives CASSPGGPYEQYF.

Only a few counts were recorded for this clone. The genes are TRBV2 and TRBJ1-1, with D maybe TRBD1 (5 bases). In germline, CDR1 is SNHLY, CDR2 FYNNEI. There are 13 residues in the CDR3. Trimming stripped 9 bases from V and 0 bases from J, with 11 bases between. This CDR3 is CASGVGVNTEAFF. The CDR3 nucleotides are TGTGCCAGTGGGGTGGGGGTGAACACTGAAGCTTTCTTT.

V gene TRBV27 combines with J gene TRBJ1-1, with D unclear. The CDR3 extends over 16 amino acids. Per the germline V gene, CDR1 is MNHEY and CDR2 is SMNVEV (reference sequence). V was cut by 3 bases and J by 1 base, with 15 bases left in between. In nucleotides, the CDR3 is TGTGCCAGCAGTTTTAATATCGGGGTCCCGAACACTGAAGCTTTCTTT. Protein sequence: CASSFNIGVPNTEAFF.

The gene calls are TRBV13 and TRBJ1-1; D possibly corresponds to TRBD1 (6 bases). The V end lost 7 bases, the J end lost 3 bases, and 18 bases lay between the germline ends. The germline V gene has CDR1 PRHDT and CDR2 FYEKMQ (reference sequence). The CDR3 covers 15 residues. The CDR3 reads CASTTHGGDYTEAFF. CDR3 nucleotides: TGTGCCAGCACAACCCACGGGGGCGATTACACTGAAGCTTTCTTT.

V usage is TRBV13 and J usage is TRBJ2-7, with D uncertain. Germline assignment: CDR1 PRHDT and CDR2 FYEKMQ (reference sequence). The CDR3 spans 12 residues. Trimming pared 5 bases from V and 7 bases from J, leaving 12 bases between. This chain's CDR3 is CASSLSVGEQYF. DNA for the CDR3: TGTGCCAGCAGCCTATCAGTGGGGGAGCAGTACTTC.

This clone has only one observation. CDR3 coding DNA: TGTGCCAGTAGCACCGGGACCCGGTACAATGAGCAGTTCTTC. Its translation is CASSTGTRYNEQFF. V usage is TRBV19 and J usage is TRBJ2-1, with D perhaps given as TRBD1 or TRBD2 (5 bases each). The V end was cut by 6 bases, the J end by 4 bases, with 13 bases between. The CDR3 is 14 residues long. CDR1 LNHDA and CDR2 SQIVND come from the germline V gene (reference sequence).

This chain's CDR3 is CASSVAAETEAFF. Here the CDR3 DNA reads TGTGCCAGCAGCGTAGCTGCGGAAACTGAAGCTTTCTTT. The gene calls are TRBV9 and TRBJ1-1; D gene unclear. CDR3 size: 13 residues. The germline CDR1 and CDR2 sequences are SGDLS and YYNGEE. V lost 0 bases, J lost 5 bases, and 8 bases lay in between.

The V call is TRBV2, the J call TRBJ1-5, with 7 nucleotides matching TRBD1. Germline-derived CDR1 and CDR2 are SNHLY and FYNNEI. The CDR3 totals 13 residues. The V segment lost 6 bases and the J segment 1 base; nucleotides outside the gene matches: 0. The CDR3, as DNA: TGTGCCAGCAGGGGACAGAGCAATCAGCCCCAGCATTTT. Its protein product is CASRGQSNQPQHF.

V is TRBV9 and J is TRBJ2-3, with a possible D match to TRBD2 (5 bases). The CDR3 contains 15 residues. Trimming took off 2 bases at V and 0 bases at J, with 10 bases between the two ends. Germline-derived CDR1 and CDR2 are SGDLS and YYNGEE. CDR3 bases: TGTGCCAGCAGCGTGGGTAGCGTTAGCACAGATACGCAGTATTTT. Protein sequence: CASSVGSVSTDTQYF.

The chain links TRBV21-1 to TRBJ1-2. TRBV21-1 is noted as a pseudogene. The CDR3 length is 18 residues. The CDR3 spells CASSKASFSRSKIYGYTF. The CDR3 DNA follows: TGTGCCAGCAGCAAAGCGTCTTTTAGCAGAAGTAAAATCTATGGCTACACCTTC.

V usage is TRBV6-1 and J usage is TRBJ1-2; 8 bases fit TRBD1. Germline V gene sequence: CDR1 MNHNS, CDR2 SASEGT. J lost 4 bases, V lost 3 bases, and 10 bases had no gene match. This CDR3 is built from 16 residues. CDR3 sequence (DNA): TGTGCCAGCAGTGAGCCTGGGACAGGCACCCCCTATGGCTACACCTTC. It yields the protein CASSEPGTGTPYGYTF.